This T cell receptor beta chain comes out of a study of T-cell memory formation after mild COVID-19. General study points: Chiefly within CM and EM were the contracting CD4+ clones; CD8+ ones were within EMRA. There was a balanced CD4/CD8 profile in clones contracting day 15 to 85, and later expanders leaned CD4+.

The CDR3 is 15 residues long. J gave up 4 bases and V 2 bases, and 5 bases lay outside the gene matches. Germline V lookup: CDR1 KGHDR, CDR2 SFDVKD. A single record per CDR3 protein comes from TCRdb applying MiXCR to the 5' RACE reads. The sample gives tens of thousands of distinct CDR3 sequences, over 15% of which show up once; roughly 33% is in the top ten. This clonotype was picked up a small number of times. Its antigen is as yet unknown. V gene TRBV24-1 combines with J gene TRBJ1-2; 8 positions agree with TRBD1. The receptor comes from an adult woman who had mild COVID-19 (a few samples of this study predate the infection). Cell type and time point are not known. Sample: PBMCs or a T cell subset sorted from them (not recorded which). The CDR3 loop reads CATSDSGGQGYGYTF. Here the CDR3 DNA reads TGTGCCACCAGTGATTCAGGGGGCCAGGGCTATGGCTACACCTTC.